This T cell receptor beta chain was obtained from a study of blood T cell repertoires in COVID-19. This clone was seen only a few times. TCRdb's table, derived via immunoSEQ multiplex PCR, lists solely in-frame clones and lacks some. The sample records around 200,000 clones, around 86% being singletons. Germline V CDR1 and CDR2: LNHDA, SQIVND (reference sequence). Trimming stripped 3 bases from V and 3 bases from J, with 9 bases between. This CDR3 region has 14 residues. V and J are TRBV19 and TRBJ1-5, with no clear D. The clonotype originates from a human donor in a cohort sampled during active COVID-19. Sequencing input: peripheral blood. Written as DNA, the CDR3 is TGTGCCAGTAGTATGGTCGGGGTCAATCAGCCCCAGCATTTT. Its translation is CASSMVGVNQPQHF.